This entry features one TCR beta chain sequence. Its specificity is unknown. PCR used 60 Vbeta primers and 13 Jbeta primers. Assay used: immunoSEQ multiplex PCR; TCRdb lists only in-frame clones, some missing. This sample's clone table lists some 83,000 clones. Donors were ostensibly healthy at sampling, although undocumented immune exposures were probable. These data come from a study of cytomegalovirus exposure and HLA in healthy donors. General study results and limits: Associated with cytomegalovirus, according to the listing, were 164 TCR beta chains. Being indistinguishable, some V segments were excluded, TRBV6-2 and TRBV6-3 among them.

The germline V gene has CDR1 GTSNPN and CDR2 SVGIG (reference sequence). With V trimmed by 5 bases and J by 7 bases, 3 bases remained unmatched. The CDR3 totals 13 residues. The chain recombines TRBV30 with TRBJ1-6; the match to TRBD1 covers 9 bases. This receptor was identified in a woman aged 25 to 39 in good health and CMV-seronegative. The specimen was PBMCs. The DNA for the CDR3 is TGTGCCTGGGGGACAGGGTTGAATTCACCCCTCCACTTT. Protein product: CAWGTGLNSPLHF.